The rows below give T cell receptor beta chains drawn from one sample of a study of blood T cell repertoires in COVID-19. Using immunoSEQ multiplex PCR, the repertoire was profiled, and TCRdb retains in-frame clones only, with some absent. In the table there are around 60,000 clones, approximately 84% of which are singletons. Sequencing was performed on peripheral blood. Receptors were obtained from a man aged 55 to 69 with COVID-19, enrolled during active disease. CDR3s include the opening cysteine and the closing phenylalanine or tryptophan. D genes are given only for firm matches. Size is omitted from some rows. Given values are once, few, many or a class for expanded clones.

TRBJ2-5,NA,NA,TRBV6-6,CASSYLAPQETQYF,TGTGCCAGCAGTTACTTGGCCCCGCAAGAGACCCAGTACTTC
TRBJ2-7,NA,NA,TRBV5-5,CASSLVFIPEDVLQYF,TGTGCCAGCAGCTTGGTCTTTATCCCGGAGGATGTTTTGCAGTACTTC
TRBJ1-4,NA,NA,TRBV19,CASSMGGRVGEKLFF,TGTGCCAGTAGTATGGGAGGCAGGGTCGGTGAAAAACTGTTTTTT
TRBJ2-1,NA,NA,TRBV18,CASSLSVNEQFF,TGTGCCAGCTCGCTTAGTGTGAATGAGCAGTTCTTC
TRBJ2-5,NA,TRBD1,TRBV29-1,CSVVDTGVQWYQETQYF,TGCAGCGTTGTAGATACAGGGGTCCAGTGGTACCAAGAGACCCAGTACTTC
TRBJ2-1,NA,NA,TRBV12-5,CASGLTGFADEQFF,TGTGCTAGTGGTTTGACAGGGTTCGCCGATGAGCAGTTCTTC
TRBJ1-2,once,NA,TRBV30,CAWDPDISYGYTF,TGTGCCTGGGACCCCGACATCTCCTATGGCTACACCTTC
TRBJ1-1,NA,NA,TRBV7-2,CASSLGGGDTAFF,TGTGCCAGCAGCTTAGGGGGTGGGGACACAGCTTTCTTT
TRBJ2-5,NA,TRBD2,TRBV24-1,CATSDLGSLAGGQETQYF,TGTGCCACCAGTGATTTGGGGTCACTAGCGGGGGGACAAGAGACCCAGTACTTC
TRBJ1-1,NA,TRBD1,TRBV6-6,CASTPTGALSEAFF,TGTGCCAGCACCCCAACAGGGGCGCTCTCTGAAGCTTTCTTT
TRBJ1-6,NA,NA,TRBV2,CASLAQGYNSPLHF,TGTGCCAGTTTGGCGCAGGGGTATAATTCACCCCTCCACTTT
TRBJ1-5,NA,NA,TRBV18,CASSDPRDNNQPQHF,TGTGCCAGCTCAGACCCTCGGGACAATAATCAGCCCCAGCATTTT
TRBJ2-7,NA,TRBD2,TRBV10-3,CAISEGPSGYEQYF,TGTGCCATCAGTGAAGGGCCTAGCGGGTACGAGCAGTACTTC
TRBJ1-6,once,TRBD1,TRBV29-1,CSVDSGTGDSPLHF,TGCAGCGTTGATAGTGGGACAGGGGATTCACCCCTCCACTTT
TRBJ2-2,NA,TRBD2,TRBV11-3,CASSLLTSGTGELFF,TGTGCCAGCAGCTTATTGACTAGCGGGACCGGGGAGCTGTTTTTT
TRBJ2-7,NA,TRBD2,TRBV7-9,CASTTLQPSGGVSSYEQYF,TGTGCCAGCACCACCCTCCAGCCTAGCGGGGGGGTGAGCTCCTACGAGCAGTACTTC
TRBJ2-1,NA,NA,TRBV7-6,CASRPGRGQSSYNEQFF,TGTGCCAGCAGACCCGGACGGGGACAAAGCTCCTACAATGAGCAGTTCTTC
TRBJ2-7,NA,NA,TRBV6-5,CASSYFGLRGAEQYF,TGTGCCAGCAGTTACTTCGGACTCAGGGGCGCCGAGCAGTACTTC
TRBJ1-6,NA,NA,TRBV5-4,CASSRGGGNSPLHF,TGTGCCAGCAGCAGGGGAGGAGGGAATTCACCCCTCCACTTT
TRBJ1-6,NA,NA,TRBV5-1,CASSSDSSNSPLHF,TGCGCCAGCAGCTCGGACAGTAGTAATTCACCCCTCCACTTT
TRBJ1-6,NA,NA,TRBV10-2,CASSDRPIDNSPLHF,TGCGCCAGCAGTGACAGGCCCATAGATAATTCACCCCTCCACTTT
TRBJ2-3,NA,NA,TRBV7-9,CASTQRAFTDTQYF,TGTGCCAGCACCCAGAGGGCATTCACAGATACGCAGTATTTT
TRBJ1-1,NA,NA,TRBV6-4,CASSETRVTEAFF,TGTGCCAGCAGTGAAACGAGAGTTACTGAAGCTTTCTTT
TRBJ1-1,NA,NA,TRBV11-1,CASSFGAGNTEAFF,TGTGCCAGCAGCTTTGGGGCCGGGAACACTGAAGCTTTCTTT
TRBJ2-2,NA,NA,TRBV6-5,CASSPLSNTGELFF,TGTGCCAGCAGCCCGCTATCGAACACCGGGGAGCTGTTTTTT
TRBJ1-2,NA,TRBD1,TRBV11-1,CASRSGGRGYTF,TGTGCCAGCAGGTCAGGGGGAAGGGGCTACACCTTC
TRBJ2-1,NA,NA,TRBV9,CASSVRGSRGSSYNEQFF,TGTGCCAGCAGCGTGCGAGGATCTCGGGGGAGCTCCTACAATGAGCAGTTCTTC
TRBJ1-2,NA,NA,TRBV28,CASSFQNYGYTF,TGTGCCAGCAGTTTTCAGAACTATGGCTACACCTTC
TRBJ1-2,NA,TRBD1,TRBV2,CASNPIRGQGSYGYTF,TGTGCCAGCAACCCGATCCGGGGACAGGGGAGCTATGGCTACACCTTC
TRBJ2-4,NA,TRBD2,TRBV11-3,CASSKGTSGVGVQYF,TGTGCCAGCAGCAAAGGGACTAGCGGGGTGGGAGTTCAGTACTTC
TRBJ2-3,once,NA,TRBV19,CASSIGEASADTQYF,TGTGCCAGTAGTATAGGGGAGGCTTCCGCAGATACGCAGTATTTT
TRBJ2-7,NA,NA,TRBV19,CASSMGSVKGAYEQYF,TGTGCCAGTAGTATGGGGTCGGTCAAGGGGGCCTACGAGCAGTACTTC
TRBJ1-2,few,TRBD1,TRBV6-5,CASWDRSNYGYTF,TGTGCCAGCTGGGACAGGTCCAACTATGGCTACACCTTC
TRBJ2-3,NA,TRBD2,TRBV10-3,CAISAGTSGGTKDTQYF,TGTGCCATCAGTGCAGGGACTAGCGGGGGTACGAAAGATACGCAGTATTTT
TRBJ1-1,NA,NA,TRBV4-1,CASSQDLGNTEAFF,TGCGCCAGCAGCCAAGATCTCGGGAACACTGAAGCTTTCTTT
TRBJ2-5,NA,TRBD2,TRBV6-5,CASTLITGGETQYF,TGTGCCAGCACGTTGATTACGGGAGGGGAGACCCAGTACTTC
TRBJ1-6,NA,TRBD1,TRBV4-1,CASSQAPTTGAGSPLHF,TGCGCCAGCAGCCAAGCCCCGACGACAGGGGCAGGTTCACCCCTCCACTTT
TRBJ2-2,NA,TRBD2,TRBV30,CAGGVSTGELFF,TGTGCCGGGGGGGTGAGCACCGGGGAGCTGTTTTTT
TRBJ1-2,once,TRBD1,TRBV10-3,CAISEGQGGGYTF,TGTGCCATCAGTGAGGGACAGGGAGGTGGCTACACCTTC
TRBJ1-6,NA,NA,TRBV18,CASSPQGGNVGGSNSPLHF,TGTGCCAGCTCACCCCAGGGAGGCAACGTTGGTGGGAGTAATTCACCCCTCCACTTT
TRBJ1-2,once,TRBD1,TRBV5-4,CASSLWGTGHGGYTF,TGTGCCAGCAGCTTGTGGGGGACAGGCCACGGTGGCTACACCTTC
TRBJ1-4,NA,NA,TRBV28,CASRGSITNEKLFF,TGTGCCAGCAGGGGGAGCATTACTAATGAAAAACTGTTTTTT
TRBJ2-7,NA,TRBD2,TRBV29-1,CSVVPPSGRVHEQYF,TGCAGCGTTGTTCCCCCTAGCGGGAGGGTCCACGAGCAGTACTTC
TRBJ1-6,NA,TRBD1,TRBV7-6,CASRQDRANSPLHF,TGTGCCAGCAGACAGGACAGGGCTAATTCACCCCTCCACTTT
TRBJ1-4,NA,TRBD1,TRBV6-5,CASRGQGPLEEKLFF,TGTGCCAGCAGAGGACAGGGGCCCCTTGAAGAAAAACTGTTTTTT
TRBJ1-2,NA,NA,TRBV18,CASSLRGAEGYTF,TGTGCCAGCTCACTACGCGGAGCGGAGGGCTACACCTTC
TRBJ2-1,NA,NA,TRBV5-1,CASSKIQGNSYNEQFF,TGCGCCAGCAGCAAAATACAGGGAAACTCCTACAATGAGCAGTTCTTC
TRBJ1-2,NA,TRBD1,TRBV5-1,CASSFGQENNYGYTF,TGCGCCAGCAGCTTCGGACAGGAGAATAACTATGGCTACACCTTC
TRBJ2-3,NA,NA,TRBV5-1,CASNPLRAGGTDTQYF,TGCGCCAGCAACCCCCTCAGGGCAGGGGGCACAGATACGCAGTATTTT
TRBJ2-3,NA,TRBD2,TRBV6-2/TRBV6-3,CASSLLAGGTDTQYF,TGTGCCAGCAGCCTTCTAGCGGGGGGCACAGATACGCAGTATTTT
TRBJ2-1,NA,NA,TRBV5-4,CASSLIQGRYNEQFF,TGTGCCAGCAGCTTGATCCAGGGGCGGTATAATGAGCAGTTCTTC
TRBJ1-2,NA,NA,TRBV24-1,CATSDPIDYGYTF,TGTGCCACCAGTGACCCGATAGACTATGGCTACACCTTC
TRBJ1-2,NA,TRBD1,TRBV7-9,CASSLTGTFGYTF,TGTGCCAGCAGCTTGACAGGGACGTTTGGCTACACCTTC
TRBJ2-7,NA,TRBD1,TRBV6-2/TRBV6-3,CASSPEGTGDYEQYF,TGTGCCAGCAGTCCAGAAGGGACAGGGGACTACGAGCAGTACTTC
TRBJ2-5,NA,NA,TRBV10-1,CASSEPGGGEQETQYF,TGCGCCAGCAGCGAGCCAGGAGGCGGGGAACAAGAGACCCAGTACTTC
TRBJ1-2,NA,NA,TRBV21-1,CASSKAKSFGYTF,TGTGCCAGCAGCAAAGCGAAAAGCTTTGGCTACACCTTC
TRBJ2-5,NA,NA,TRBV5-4,CASSSRGRPQETQYF,TGTGCCAGCAGCTCCCGAGGGCGTCCCCAAGAGACCCAGTACTTC